This TCR beta chain came from a study of blood T cell repertoires in COVID-19. For the study at large: Two negative PCRs, clearance, or symptom resolution were required of recovered Cohort 3 donors.

The authors' processing: Amplification from reference gene primers served as the basis for estimated nucleated cell counts. Using immunoSEQ multiplex PCR, the repertoire was profiled, and TCRdb retains in-frame clones only, with some absent. V and J calls and clone size follow that table, whereas D and trimming were derived from the DNA. The sample lists 330,000 or so clones, approximately 89% occurring once. Living in about two dozen US areas, the participants were between roughly 18 and 95 years of age. Trimming removed 6 bases at V and 1 base at J, with 17 bases between. Germline V gives CDR1 LGHNT, CDR2 FRNRAP. The length of the CDR3 is 16 residues.

The receptor was isolated from a man aged 35 to 55 in a cohort exposed to, infected with or recovered from COVID-19 (not recorded which). Sequenced: PBMCs or T cells enriched from blood (not recorded which). This rearrangement joins TRBV12-5 to TRBJ2-3, with D possibly TRBD2 on 6 matching bases. This CDR3 reads CASGGLANWGTDTQYF. The DNA for the CDR3 is TGTGCTAGTGGCGGCCTAGCGAATTGGGGCACAGATACGCAGTATTTT.